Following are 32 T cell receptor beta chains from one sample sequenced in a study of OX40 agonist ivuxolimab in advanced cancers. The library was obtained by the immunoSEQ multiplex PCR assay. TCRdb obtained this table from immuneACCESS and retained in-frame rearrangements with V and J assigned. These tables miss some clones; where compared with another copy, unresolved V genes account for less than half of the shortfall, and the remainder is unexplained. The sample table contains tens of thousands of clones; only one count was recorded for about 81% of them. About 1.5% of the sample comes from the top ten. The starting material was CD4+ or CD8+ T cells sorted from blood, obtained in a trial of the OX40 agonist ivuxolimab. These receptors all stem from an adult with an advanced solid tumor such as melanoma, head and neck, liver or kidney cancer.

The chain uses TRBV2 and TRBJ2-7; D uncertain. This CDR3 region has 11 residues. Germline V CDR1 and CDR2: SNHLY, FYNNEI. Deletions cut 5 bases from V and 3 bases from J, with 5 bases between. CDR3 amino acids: CASSPLYEQYF. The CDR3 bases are TGTGCCAGCAGTCCACTCTACGAGCAGTACTTC.

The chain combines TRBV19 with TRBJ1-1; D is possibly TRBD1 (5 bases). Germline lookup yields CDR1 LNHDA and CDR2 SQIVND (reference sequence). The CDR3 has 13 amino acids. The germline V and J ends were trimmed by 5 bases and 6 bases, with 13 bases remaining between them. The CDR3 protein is CASSSWRGAEAFF. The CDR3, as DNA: TGTGCCAGTAGTTCTTGGCGGGGCGCTGAAGCTTTCTTT.

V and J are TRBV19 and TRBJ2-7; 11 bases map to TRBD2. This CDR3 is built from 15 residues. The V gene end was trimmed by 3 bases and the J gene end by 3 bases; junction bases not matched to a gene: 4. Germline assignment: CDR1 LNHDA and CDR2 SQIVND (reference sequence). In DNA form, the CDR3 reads TGTGCCAGTAGTATTAGCGGGAGGGCCCTCTACGAGCAGTACTTC. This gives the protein CASSISGRALYEQYF.

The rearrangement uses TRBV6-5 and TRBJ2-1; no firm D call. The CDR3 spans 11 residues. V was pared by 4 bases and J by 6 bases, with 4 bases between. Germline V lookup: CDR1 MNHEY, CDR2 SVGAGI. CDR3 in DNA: TGTGCCAGCAGTTTATTCAATGAGCAGTTCTTC. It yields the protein CASSLFNEQFF.

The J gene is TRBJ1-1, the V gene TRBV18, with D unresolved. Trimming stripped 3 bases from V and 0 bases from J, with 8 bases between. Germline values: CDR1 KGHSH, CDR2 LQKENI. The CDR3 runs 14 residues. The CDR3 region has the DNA TGTGCCAGCTCACCGCCATCTCTGAACACTGAAGCTTTCTTT. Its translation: CASSPPSLNTEAFF.

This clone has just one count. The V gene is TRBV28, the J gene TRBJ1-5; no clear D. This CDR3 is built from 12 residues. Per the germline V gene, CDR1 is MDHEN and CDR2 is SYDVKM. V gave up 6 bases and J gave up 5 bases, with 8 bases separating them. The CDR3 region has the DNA TGTGCCAGCAGAGAGGAGGATCAGCCCCAGCATTTT. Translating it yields CASREEDQPQHF.

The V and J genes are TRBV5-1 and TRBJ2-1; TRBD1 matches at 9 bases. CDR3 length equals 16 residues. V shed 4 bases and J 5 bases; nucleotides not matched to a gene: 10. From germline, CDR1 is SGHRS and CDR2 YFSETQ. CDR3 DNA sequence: TGCGCCAGCAGCACCCCGGACAGGGGAGGAAACAATGAGCAGTTCTTC. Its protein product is CASSTPDRGGNNEQFF.

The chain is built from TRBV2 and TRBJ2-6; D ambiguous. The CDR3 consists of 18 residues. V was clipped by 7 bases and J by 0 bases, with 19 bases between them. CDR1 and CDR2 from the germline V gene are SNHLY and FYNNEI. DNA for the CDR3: TGTGCCAGCAAGATGGTGGTCAGGACCTACTCTGGGGCCAACGTCCTGACTTTC. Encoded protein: CASKMVVRTYSGANVLTF.

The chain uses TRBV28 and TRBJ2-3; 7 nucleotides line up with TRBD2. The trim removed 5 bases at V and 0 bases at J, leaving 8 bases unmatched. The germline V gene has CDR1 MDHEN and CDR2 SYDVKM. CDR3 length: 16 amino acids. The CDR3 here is CASSILSGISTDTQYF. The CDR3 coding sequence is TGTGCCAGCAGTATCTTAAGCGGGATCAGCACAGATACGCAGTATTTT.

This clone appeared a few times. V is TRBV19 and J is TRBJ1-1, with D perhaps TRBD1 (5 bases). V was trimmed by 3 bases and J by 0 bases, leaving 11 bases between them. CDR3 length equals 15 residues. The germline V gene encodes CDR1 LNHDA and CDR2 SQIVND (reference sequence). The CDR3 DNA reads TGTGCCAGTAGTATGGGACTCCTCCTGAACACTGAAGCTTTCTTT. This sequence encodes CASSMGLLLNTEAFF.

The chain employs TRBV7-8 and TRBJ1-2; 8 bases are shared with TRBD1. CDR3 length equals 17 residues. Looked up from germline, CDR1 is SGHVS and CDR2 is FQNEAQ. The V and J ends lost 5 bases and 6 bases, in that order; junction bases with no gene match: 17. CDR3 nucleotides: TGTGCCAGCAGCCCCGGACAGGGAACAAGTTCCCGGCATGGCTACACCTTC. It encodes CASSPGQGTSSRHGYTF.

This chain's CDR3 is CATSRSAGSRYEQYF. The CDR3 DNA reads TGTGCCACCAGCAGATCGGCAGGAAGTAGGTACGAGCAGTACTTC. The rearrangement links TRBV15 to TRBJ2-7, with no clear D. The CDR3 is 15 residues long. CDR1 and CDR2 from the germline V gene are LNHNV and YYDKDF (reference sequence). Trimming took off 2 bases at V and 4 bases at J, with 15 bases between the two ends.

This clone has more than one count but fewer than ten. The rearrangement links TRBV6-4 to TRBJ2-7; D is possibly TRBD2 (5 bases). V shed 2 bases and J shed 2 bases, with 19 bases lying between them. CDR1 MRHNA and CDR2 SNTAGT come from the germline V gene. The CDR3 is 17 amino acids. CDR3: CASSDPDRWLAAYEQYF. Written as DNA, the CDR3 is TGTGCCAGCAGTGACCCAGACCGTTGGCTAGCAGCCTACGAGCAGTACTTC.

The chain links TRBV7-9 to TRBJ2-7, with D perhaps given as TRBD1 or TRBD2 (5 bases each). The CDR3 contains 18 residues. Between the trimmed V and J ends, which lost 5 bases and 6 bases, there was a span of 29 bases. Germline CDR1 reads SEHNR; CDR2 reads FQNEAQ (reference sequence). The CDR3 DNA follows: TGTGCCAGCAGCGTTTATTTAGGTTCCGGGACCCTTTATGGCGAGCAGTACTTC. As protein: CASSVYLGSGTLYGEQYF.

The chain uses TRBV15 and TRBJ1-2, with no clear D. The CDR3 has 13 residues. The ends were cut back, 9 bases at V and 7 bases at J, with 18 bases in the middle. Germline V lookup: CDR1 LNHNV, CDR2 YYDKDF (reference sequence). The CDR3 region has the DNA TGTGCCACAAGCTCCGGACGGGTAGGTGGCTACACCTTC. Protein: CATSSGRVGGYTF.

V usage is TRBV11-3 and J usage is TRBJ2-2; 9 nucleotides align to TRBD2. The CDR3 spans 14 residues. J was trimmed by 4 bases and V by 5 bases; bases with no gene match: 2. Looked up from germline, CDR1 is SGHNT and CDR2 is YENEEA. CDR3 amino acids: CASSSGGPTGELFF. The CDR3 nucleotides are TGTGCCAGCAGCAGCGGGGGGCCCACCGGGGAGCTGTTTTTT.

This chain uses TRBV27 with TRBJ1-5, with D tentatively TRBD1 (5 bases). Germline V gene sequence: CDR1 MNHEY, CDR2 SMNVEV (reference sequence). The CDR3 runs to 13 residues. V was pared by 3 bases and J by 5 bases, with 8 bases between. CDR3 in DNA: TGTGCCAGCAGTTTTCGAGGGGATCAGCCCCAGCATTTT. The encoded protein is CASSFRGDQPQHF.

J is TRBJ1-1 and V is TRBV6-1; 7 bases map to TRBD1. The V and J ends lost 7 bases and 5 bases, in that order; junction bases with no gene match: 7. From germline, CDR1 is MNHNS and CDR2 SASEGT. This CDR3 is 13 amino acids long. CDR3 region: CASKTGLETEAFF. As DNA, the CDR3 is TGTGCCAGCAAGACAGGGTTGGAGACTGAAGCTTTCTTT.

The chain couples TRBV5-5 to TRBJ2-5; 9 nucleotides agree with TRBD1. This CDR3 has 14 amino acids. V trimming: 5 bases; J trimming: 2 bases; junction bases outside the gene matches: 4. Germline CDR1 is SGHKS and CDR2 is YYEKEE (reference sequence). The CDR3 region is CASRGGTGQETQYF. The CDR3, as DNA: TGTGCCAGCAGGGGGGGGACAGGGCAAGAGACCCAGTACTTC.

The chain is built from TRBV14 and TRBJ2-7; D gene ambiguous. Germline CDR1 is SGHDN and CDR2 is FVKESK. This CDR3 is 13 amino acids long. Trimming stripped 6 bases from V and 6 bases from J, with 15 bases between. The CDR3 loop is CASSPWVGGEQYF. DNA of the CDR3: TGTGCCAGCAGTCCTTGGGTCGGTGGCGAGCAGTACTTC.

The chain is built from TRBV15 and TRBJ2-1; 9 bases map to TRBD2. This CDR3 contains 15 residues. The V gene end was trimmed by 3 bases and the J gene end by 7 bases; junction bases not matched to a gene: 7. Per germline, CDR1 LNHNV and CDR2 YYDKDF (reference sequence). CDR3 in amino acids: CATSRGGRAENEQFF. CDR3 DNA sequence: TGTGCCACCAGCAGGGGCGGGAGGGCCGAGAATGAGCAGTTCTTC.

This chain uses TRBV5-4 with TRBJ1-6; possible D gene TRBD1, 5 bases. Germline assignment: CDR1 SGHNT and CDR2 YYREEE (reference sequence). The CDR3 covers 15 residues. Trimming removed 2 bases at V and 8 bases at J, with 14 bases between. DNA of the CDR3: TGTGCCAGCAGCTTCGCACTAGGGGAGGATTCACCCCTCCACTTT. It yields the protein CASSFALGEDSPLHF.

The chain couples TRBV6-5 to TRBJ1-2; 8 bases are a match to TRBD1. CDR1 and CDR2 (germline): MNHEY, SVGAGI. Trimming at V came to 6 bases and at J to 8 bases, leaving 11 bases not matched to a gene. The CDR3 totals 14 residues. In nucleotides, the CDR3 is TGTGCCAGCAGCGACACTGGGACAGGATCCGGCTACACCTTC. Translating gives CASSDTGTGSGYTF.

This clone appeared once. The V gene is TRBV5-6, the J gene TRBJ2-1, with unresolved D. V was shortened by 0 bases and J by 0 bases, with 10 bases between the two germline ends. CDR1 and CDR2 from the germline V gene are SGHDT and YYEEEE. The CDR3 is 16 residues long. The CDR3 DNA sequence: TGTGCCAGCAGCTTGGTCCAATTGAGCTCCTACAATGAGCAGTTCTTC. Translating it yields CASSLVQLSSYNEQFF.

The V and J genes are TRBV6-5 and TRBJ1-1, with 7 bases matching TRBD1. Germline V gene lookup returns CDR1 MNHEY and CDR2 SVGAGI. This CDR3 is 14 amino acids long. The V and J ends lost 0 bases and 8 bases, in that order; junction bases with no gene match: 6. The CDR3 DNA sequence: TGTGCCAGCAGTTACTCACGACGGACAGGAGAAGCTTTCTTT. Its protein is CASSYSRRTGEAFF.

The CDR3 protein is CASRPDGDEAEAFF. CDR3 bases: TGTGCCAGCAGACCGGACGGGGACGAGGCTGAAGCTTTCTTT. The chain is built from TRBV11-2 and TRBJ1-1, with D possibly matching TRBD1 (5 bases). The V gene's germline CDR1 is SGHAT and CDR2 FQNNGV. The CDR3 consists of 14 residues. V lost 6 bases and J lost 6, with 17 bases in between.

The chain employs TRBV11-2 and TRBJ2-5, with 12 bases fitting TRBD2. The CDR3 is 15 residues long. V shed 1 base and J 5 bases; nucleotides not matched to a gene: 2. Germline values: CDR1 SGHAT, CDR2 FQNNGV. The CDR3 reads CASSLGTSGTETQYF. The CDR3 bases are TGTGCCAGCAGCTTAGGGACTAGCGGGACGGAGACCCAGTACTTC.

CDR3 bases: TGTGCCAGCCGACACACTCCGGGGGTCCAAGAGACCCAGTACTTC. Translation gives CASRHTPGVQETQYF. This chain links TRBV6-1 with TRBJ2-5; TRBD2 is a possible D gene (6 bases). This CDR3 has 15 amino acids. V lost 8 bases to trimming and J lost 1 base, with 17 bases between them. Germline values: CDR1 MNHNS, CDR2 SASEGT.

The DNA for the CDR3 is TGTGCCAGCAGCTTTCAGGGGACGATCTACGAGCAGTACTTC. Residues: CASSFQGTIYEQYF. The chain joins TRBV5-5 to TRBJ2-7, with D possibly matching TRBD1 (6 bases). The length of the CDR3 is 14 residues. V was clipped by 2 bases and J by 3 bases, with 12 bases between them. The germline CDR1 and CDR2 sequences are SGHKS and YYEKEE (reference sequence).

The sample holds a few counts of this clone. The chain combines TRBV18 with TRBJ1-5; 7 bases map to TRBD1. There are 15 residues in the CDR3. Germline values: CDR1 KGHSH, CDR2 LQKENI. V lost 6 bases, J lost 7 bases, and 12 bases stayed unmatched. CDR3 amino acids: CASSPTFDRDQPQHF. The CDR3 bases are TGTGCCAGCTCGCCGACCTTCGACAGGGACCAGCCCCAGCATTTT.

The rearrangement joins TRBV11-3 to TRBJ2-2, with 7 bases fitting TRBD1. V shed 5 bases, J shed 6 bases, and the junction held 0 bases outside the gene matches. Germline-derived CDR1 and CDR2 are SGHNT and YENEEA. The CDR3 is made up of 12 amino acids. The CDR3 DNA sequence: TGTGCCAGCAGCCAGGGGGCCGGGGAGCTGTTTTTT. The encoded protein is CASSQGAGELFF.

CDR3 amino acids: CACHRGQETQYF. CDR3 nucleotides: TGTGCCTGCCACAGGGGGCAAGAGACCCAGTACTTC. The chain uses TRBV2 and TRBJ2-5, with 8 bases lining up with TRBD1. The CDR3 length is 12 residues. CDR1 is SNHLY and CDR2 is FYNNEI in the germline V gene. V trimming: 11 bases; J trimming: 2 bases; junction bases outside the gene matches: 4.